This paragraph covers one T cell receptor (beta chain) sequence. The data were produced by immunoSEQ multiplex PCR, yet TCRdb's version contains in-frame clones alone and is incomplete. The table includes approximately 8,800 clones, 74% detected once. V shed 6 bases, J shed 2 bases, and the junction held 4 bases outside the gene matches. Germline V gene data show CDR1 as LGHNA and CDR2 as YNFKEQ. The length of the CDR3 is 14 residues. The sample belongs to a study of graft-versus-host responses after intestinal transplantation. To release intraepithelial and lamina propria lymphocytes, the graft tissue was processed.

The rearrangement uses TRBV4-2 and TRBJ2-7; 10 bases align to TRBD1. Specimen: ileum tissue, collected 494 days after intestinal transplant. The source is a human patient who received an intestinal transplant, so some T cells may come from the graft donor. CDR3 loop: CASSPDRGAYEQYF. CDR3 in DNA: TGTGCCAGCAGTCCGGACAGGGGGGCCTACGAGCAGTACTTC.